The clone carrying this TCR beta chain was seen repeatedly, ten times or more. Antigen specificity is unknown. The sample originates from a study of regulatory T cells in long-lasting Graves disease. Findings of the study overall: Segments TRBV28, TRBJ1-2 and TRBJ2-5 showed preferential usage in persistent disease.

To make TCR beta libraries, researchers used iRepertoire HTBI primers and Arm-PCR of CDR3 regions. Authors' methods: Overall, samples carried approximately 60 TRBV and 14 TRBJ segments. TCRdb itself ran the multiplex PCR reads through MiXCR, one entry per CDR3 protein. In this record, the V and J calls reflect TCRdb's handling and not the investigators' own analysis. The data contain hundreds of thousands of distinct CDR3 sequences, around a fifth of them singletons. There are 15 residues in the CDR3. CDR1 and CDR2 (germline): MNHNS, SASEGT. After removal of 6 bases from V and 5 bases from J, the junction contained 12 bases not matched to a gene. Documented time point: persistent/refractory GD, antithyroid drugs over 5 years with positive TRAb. Researchers made the TCR library from RNA that was extracted from PBMCs. Diagnosing Graves' disease relied on the American Thyroid Association guidelines. With EDTA tubes as the receptacles, approximately 8.2 milliliters of peripheral blood were drawn.

This receptor was obtained from a female donor with Graves disease. This sequence joins TRBV6-1 and TRBJ1-2; 7 bases agree with TRBD1. This sample comprised peripheral blood mononuclear cells (PBMCs), obtained when the disease was refractory, from a patient treated with antithyroid drugs. CDR3 DNA sequence: TGTGCCAGCAGCCACTTACAGGGGACCGCGTATGGCTACACCTTC. Translated: CASSHLQGTAYGYTF.